This T cell receptor beta chain was retrieved from a study of regulatory T cells in long-lasting Graves disease. Noted time point: newly diagnosed GD, antithyroid drugs for less than 3 months. Following extraction of RNA from PBMCs, that RNA was used to make the TCR library. V gave up 6 bases and J gave up 5 bases; unmatched junction bases: 12. This CDR3 has 16 residues. Arm-PCR with iRepertoire HTBI primers amplified the CDR3 regions for these TCR beta libraries. TCRdb passed the multiplex PCR reads through MiXCR, listing each CDR3 protein once. The table records around 400,000 distinct CDR3 sequences, about 14% of them present only once.

The TCR sequence derives from a female donor with Graves disease. The source was peripheral blood mononuclear cells (PBMCs), collected at new diagnosis, from a patient treated with antithyroid drugs. This chain uses TRBV12-3 or TRBV12-4 with TRBJ2-2, with 7 bases aligning to TRBD2. CDR3 amino acids: CASSPTSTVGTGELFF. CDR3 sequence (DNA): TGTGCCAGCAGCCCGACTAGCACCGTGGGGACCGGGGAGCTGTTTTTT.